These 19 T cell receptor beta chains were sequenced from one sample in a study of shared clonotypes between healthy human individuals. Terminally differentiated effector memory CD45RA+ cells were left out of the naive CD8 fraction, which was CD45RO-negative and positively selected for CCR7. Measured with immunoSEQ multiplex PCR; TCRdb has only the in-frame clones, and not every one. Of about 1.9 million clones in the sample, 93% were seen once. Sequenced input: naive CD8+ T cells from PBMCs. Receptors originate from a man aged 18 to 30 in good health. Some clones in this sample may be carry-over from other donors' samples.

This clone appeared once. V usage is TRBV29-1 and J usage is TRBJ2-7; 7 bases are shared with TRBD1. The CDR3 covers 13 residues. Germline trimming cut 7 bases from V and 4 bases from J; bases unmatched to any gene: 10. The germline gives CDR1 SQVTM, CDR2 ANQGSEA. CDR3 DNA: TGCAGCGCCATCGGACCAGGGGGTTACGAGCAGTACTTC. It encodes CSAIGPGGYEQYF.

V usage is TRBV15 and J usage is TRBJ2-3; 8 nucleotides agree with TRBD2. This CDR3 is built from 15 residues. V lost 5 bases to trimming and J lost 3 bases; unmatched junction nucleotides: 7. From germline, CDR1 is LNHNV and CDR2 YYDKDF (reference sequence). The CDR3 reads CATSDWTSSTDTQYF. As DNA, the CDR3 is TGTGCCACCAGCGACTGGACTAGCAGTACAGATACGCAGTATTTT. Full variable domain (outside the CDR3, taken from reference TRBV15 and TRBJ2-3): DAMVIQNPRYQVTQFGKPVTLSCSQTLNHNVMYWYQQKSSQAPKLLFHYYDKDFNNEADTPDNFQSRRPNTSFCFLDIRSPGLGDTAMYLCATSDWTSSTDTQYFGPGTRLTVL.

The rearrangement uses TRBV5-1 and TRBJ2-7; possibly TRBD1 for D (5 bases). V shed 2 bases and J shed 2 bases, with 17 bases lying between them. The germline V gene has CDR1 SGHRS and CDR2 YFSETQ. The CDR3 has 16 amino acids. The CDR3 nucleotides read TGCGCCAGCAGCTTAGGACCATGGGGCAGTACCTACGAGCAGTACTTC. This gives the protein CASSLGPWGSTYEQYF.

Only one count was recorded for this clone. The chain couples TRBV6-1 to TRBJ1-2; the D is unclear. CDR1 is MNHNS and CDR2 is SASEGT in the germline V gene. V gave up 8 bases and J gave up 7 bases, with 14 bases separating them. This CDR3 contains 12 residues. CDR3 sequence reads: CASVEGIFGYTF. CDR3 bases: TGTGCCAGCGTCGAAGGGATTTTTGGCTACACCTTC.

The chain is built from TRBV27 and TRBJ2-3; 7 bases match TRBD2. Trimming cost V 6 bases and J 4 bases; bases outside gene matches: 4. This CDR3 has 13 residues. CDR1 is MNHEY and CDR2 is SMNVEV in the germline V gene (reference sequence). CDR3 sequence: CASRGGESDTQYF. CDR3 sequence (DNA): TGTGCCAGCAGGGGGGGGGAATCAGATACGCAGTATTTT.

The CDR3 DNA reads as TGTGCCAGCTCACGCAGGGGTTCGAACACCGGGGAGCTGTTTTTT. Its protein product is CASSRRGSNTGELFF. J is TRBJ2-2 and V is TRBV27, with D maybe TRBD1 (6 bases). From germline, CDR1 is MNHEY and CDR2 SMNVEV (reference sequence). The CDR3 totals 15 residues. Between the trimmed V and J ends, which lost 8 bases and 0 bases, there was a span of 13 bases.

The V and J genes are TRBV4-1 and TRBJ2-3; 7 positions match TRBD2. There are 16 residues in the CDR3. The germline V gene has CDR1 MGHRA and CDR2 YSYEKL. With 4 bases clipped from V and 0 bases from J, the junction kept 7 bases outside the gene matches. CDR3 protein: CASSPRLAASTDTQYF. CDR3 nucleotides: TGCGCCAGCAGCCCGCGGCTAGCGGCTAGCACAGATACGCAGTATTTT.

The chain is built from TRBV6-1 and TRBJ2-1, with TRBD2 identical over 11 bases. J gave up 7 bases and V 6 bases, and 5 bases lay outside the gene matches. This CDR3 spans 14 amino acids. Per germline, CDR1 MNHNS and CDR2 SASEGT. The CDR3 bases are TGTGCCAGCAGGCTAGCGGGAGGCCGGAATGAGCAGTTCTTC. Translated: CASRLAGGRNEQFF.

There are a few counts of this clone. The chain is built from TRBV25-1 and TRBJ1-5; no definite D call. The V and J ends lost 2 bases and 3 bases respectively, with 8 bases between them. Germline V lookup: CDR1 MGHDK, CDR2 SYGVNS. The length of the CDR3 is 14 residues. The CDR3 bases are TGTGCCAGCAGTGAACGAGGACTCAATCAGCCCCAGCATTTT. It is translated as CASSERGLNQPQHF.

A few counts support this clone. The sample carries other DNA sequences with the same CDR3. The rearrangement uses TRBV5-6 and TRBJ2-7, with D unresolved. The CDR3 covers 12 residues. V was cut by 0 bases and J by 2 bases, with 3 bases left in between. Germline V gene data show CDR1 as SGHDT and CDR2 as YYEEEE. The CDR3 DNA follows: TGTGCCAGCAGCTTGGGCACCTACGAGCAGTACTTC. Translation gives CASSLGTYEQYF.

This clone occurred once. The V call is TRBV28, the J call TRBJ1-4; the match to TRBD1 covers 10 bases. Germline V gene data show CDR1 as MDHEN and CDR2 as SYDVKM. Germline trimming cut 9 bases from V and 1 base from J; bases unmatched to any gene: 11. The CDR3 extends over 17 amino acids. The CDR3 region is CASHNPGQGRTNEKLFF. Here the CDR3 DNA reads TGTGCCAGTCATAATCCGGGACAGGGGAGAACTAATGAAAAACTGTTTTTT.

CDR3 in DNA: TGTGCCAGCAGTGAAGGAGGGGTCCACTACGAGCAGTACTTC. The encoded protein is CASSEGGVHYEQYF. This chain connects TRBV6-1 to TRBJ2-7; the D gene could be TRBD1 or TRBD2 (5 bases each). Per germline, CDR1 MNHNS and CDR2 SASEGT. The CDR3 totals 14 residues. Trimming cost V 1 base and J 3 bases, with 10 bases left between them.

This chain connects TRBV27 to TRBJ2-7; no definite D call. Trimming stripped 2 bases from V and 0 bases from J, with 8 bases between. Germline CDR1 is MNHEY and CDR2 is SMNVEV (reference sequence). This CDR3 spans 14 amino acids. The CDR3 sequence: CASSLPDPSYEQYF. The CDR3 bases are TGTGCCAGCAGTTTACCCGACCCCTCCTACGAGCAGTACTTC.

In nucleotides, the CDR3 is TGTGCCAGCAGTGAAGTCGACCCCGCGGGTGGCTACACCTTC. Its protein product is CASSEVDPAGGYTF. The rearrangement links TRBV6-1 to TRBJ1-2; no clear D. The CDR3 is 14 amino acids. The V and J ends lost 1 base and 7 bases respectively, with 13 bases between them. In germline, CDR1 is MNHNS, CDR2 SASEGT.

The chain uses TRBV27 and TRBJ2-3; weak D call: TRBD1 (6 bases). This CDR3 region has 13 residues. Germline V lookup: CDR1 MNHEY, CDR2 SMNVEV (reference sequence). V lost 7 bases and J 9 bases, leaving 17 bases between the germline ends. The CDR3 spells CASNFPSGTTQYF. Here the CDR3 DNA reads TGTGCCAGCAATTTCCCCTCCGGGACAACGCAGTATTTT.

Comment on this clone: Other DNA sequences within the sample encode an identical CDR3. The chain employs TRBV5-4 and TRBJ2-1; 7 nucleotides agree with TRBD2. Trimming took 2 bases from V and 9 from J; bases not matched to a gene: 2. This CDR3 has 12 residues. CDR1 is SGHNT and CDR2 is YYREEE in the germline V gene (reference sequence). As DNA, the CDR3 is TGTGCCAGCAGCTTAGGCGGGGGTGAGCAGTTCTTC. It specifies CASSLGGGEQFF.

This clone was found once. As DNA, the CDR3 is TGTGCCTGGAGTGTAAGGGGGGCAGATGGCTACACCTTC. This translates into CAWSVRGADGYTF. The chain couples TRBV30 to TRBJ1-2, with D possibly TRBD1 on 6 matching bases. The length of the CDR3 is 13 residues. V was clipped by 0 bases and J by 6 bases, with 11 bases between them. Looked up from germline, CDR1 is GTSNPN and CDR2 is SVGIG (reference sequence).

The chain is built from TRBV28 and TRBJ1-4, with 7 bases fitting TRBD1. The length of the CDR3 is 15 residues. The ends lost 4 bases at V and 7 bases at J; junction bases unmatched: 9. Germline loops: CDR1 MDHEN, CDR2 SYDVKM. The CDR3 sequence: CASSSFQGEVEKLFF. The CDR3 nucleotides read TGTGCCAGCAGTTCGTTCCAGGGGGAGGTTGAAAAACTGTTTTTT.

The chain has TRBV27 and TRBJ2-2; 7 bases map to TRBD1. CDR1 MNHEY and CDR2 SMNVEV come from the germline V gene (reference sequence). The ends lost 5 bases at V and 9 bases at J; junction bases unmatched: 6. The CDR3 is made up of 13 amino acids. This chain's CDR3 is CASSPRQGRELFF. For the CDR3, the DNA is TGTGCCAGCAGTCCGAGACAGGGACGGGAGCTGTTTTTT.